This is a list of T cell receptor beta chains from one sample in a study of molecular identifiers for immune sequencing clone quantification. MiXCR, run by TCRdb on the PCR reads, gives a single entry per CDR3 protein. The repertoire consists of more than 450,000 distinct CDR3 sequences, with around 25% occurring once and the leading ten covering about 0.75%. Sequencing was performed on naive CD8+ T cells from blood, with Jurkat cell RNA spiked in. The receptors were gathered from a human donor in good health. Some libraries in this study had Jurkat cell RNA spiked in. CDR3s include the opening cysteine and the closing phenylalanine or tryptophan. A D gene is named only where the DNA matches it firmly. A row's size may be missing; if present it is once, few, many or a size class.

length	V	size	D	J	DNA	CDR3
12	TRBV27	few	TRBD2	TRBJ2-7	TGTGCCAGTCAAGGACTAGCGGGGGAGCAGTACTTC	CASQGLAGEQYF
12	TRBV7-9	many	-	TRBJ1-1	TGTGCCAGCAGCTTAGACGGGATTGAAGCTTTCTTT	CASSLDGIEAFF
16	TRBV28	-	-	TRBJ2-1	TGTGCCAGCAGTTCCCTCCTTCAGGGCCCGACCCATGAGCAGTTCTTC	CASSSLLQGPTHEQFF
17	TRBV23-1	-	-	TRBJ1-6	TGCGCCAGCAGTCCCCCAGGACGGAGCTCCTATAATTCACCCCTCCACTTT	CASSPPGRSSYNSPLHF
15	TRBV7-9	-	-	TRBJ1-1	TGTGCCAGCAGCTTACAGGTCAGGGGAAACACTGAAGCTTTCTTT	CASSLQVRGNTEAFF
16	TRBV9	-	TRBD2	TRBJ2-2	TGTGCCAGCAGCGTAGAGGGTAGCGGGAGAACCGGGGAGCTGTTTTTT	CASSVEGSGRTGELFF
15	TRBV5-5	many	-	TRBJ1-1	TGTGCCAGCAGCGGGATTGACCCCATGAACACTGAAGCTTTCTTT	CASSGIDPMNTEAFF
12	TRBV29-1	many	-	TRBJ2-2	TGCAGCGCCAGGACAGAGACCGGGGAGCTGTTTTTT	CSARTETGELFF
15	TRBV15	-	-	TRBJ1-1	TGTGCCACCAGCAGAGATCGGGGGGCGCGGGCTGAAGCTTTCTTT	CATSRDRGARAEAFF
14	TRBV11-2	-	-	TRBJ2-1	TGTGCCAGCAGCCCACGACTAACGGGGTACGAGCAGTTCTTC	CASSPRLTGYEQFF
16	TRBV4-1	-	-	TRBJ2-7	TGCGCCAGCAGCCAAGATCAGACCCGGGACCCCTACGAGCAGTACTTC	CASSQDQTRDPYEQYF
16	TRBV3-1	-	TRBD1	TRBJ2-3	TGTGTCAGCAGCCAAGTGGGACAGGCGAGCACAGATACGCAGTATTTT	CVSSQVGQASTDTQYF
13	TRBV6-2/TRBV6-3	many	-	TRBJ1-2	TGTGCCAGCAGTTCCACCGGGACGGATGGCTACACCTTC	CASSSTGTDGYTF
16	TRBV4-3	-	TRBD1	TRBJ1-5	TGCGCCAGCAGCCAAGGCACCGGGACAGGCCCCGAGCCCCAGCATTTT	CASSQGTGTGPEPQHF
18	TRBV27	-	TRBD1	TRBJ2-7	TGTGCCAGCAGTCCCGCCCCTACCCCTCCGACAGGGGGGCACGAGCAGTACTTC	CASSPAPTPPTGGHEQYF
15	TRBV20-1	-	TRBD2	TRBJ2-7	TGCAGTGCTAGAGATAGACTAGCGGGGGACCACGAGCAGTACTTC	CSARDRLAGDHEQYF
15	TRBV10-3	few	TRBD1	TRBJ2-7	TGTGCCATCACCAAGTCGGGGACAGAGGCCTACGAGCAGTACTTC	CAITKSGTEAYEQYF
13	TRBV5-6	many	-	TRBJ2-3	TGTGCCAGCAGCTTTGGTTATCCGAGTACGCAGTATTTT	CASSFGYPSTQYF
18	TRBV6-2/TRBV6-3	few	TRBD2	TRBJ2-5	TGTGCCAGCAGTTTCACTCACGGACTAGCGGGGAACCAAGAGACCCAGTACTTC	CASSFTHGLAGNQETQYF
14	TRBV29-1	few	TRBD2	TRBJ2-7	TGCAGCGCGGCAGCGGGGGGGCTCTCCTACGAGCAGTACTTC	CSAAAGGLSYEQYF
14	TRBV10-3	-	-	TRBJ1-5	TGTGCCGTCAGTGAGGTGGGGGGCAATCAGCCCCAGCATTTT	CAVSEVGGNQPQHF
14	TRBV27	few	-	TRBJ2-7	TGTGCCAGCAGTTTGGCAGGGGATAGGTACGAGCAGTACTTC	CASSLAGDRYEQYF
18	TRBV11-3	-	-	TRBJ2-1	TGTGCCAGCAGCTTAGGTAGAGGGGGGAACCTTTTCTACAATGAGCAGTTCTTC	CASSLGRGGNLFYNEQFF
15	TRBV7-8	many	-	TRBJ1-4	TGTGCCAGCAGCTTGCCTGAGGGGAATAATGAAAAACTGTTTTTT	CASSLPEGNNEKLFF
16	TRBV20-1	many	TRBD2	TRBJ2-3	TGCAGTGCTAGTACGGGACTAGCGGGAGTAGCAGATACGCAGTATTTT	CSASTGLAGVADTQYF
15	TRBV6-5	few	TRBD2	TRBJ2-3	TGTGCCAGCAGTCGACTAGCGGGGGCCCCAGATACGCAGTATTTT	CASSRLAGAPDTQYF
13	TRBV13	few	-	TRBJ1-3	TGTGCCAGCAGCCCATCACTTGGAAACACCATATATTTT	CASSPSLGNTIYF
15	TRBV7-9	few	TRBD1	TRBJ1-1	TGTGCCAGCAGCCACGGACAGGGGGAAAACACTGAAGCTTCCTTT	CASSHGQGENTEASF
15	TRBV2	-	TRBD2	TRBJ2-5	TGTGCCAGCAGTGAGGAAGCGGGGTACCAAGAGACCCAGTACTTC	CASSEEAGYQETQYF
14	TRBV20-1	-	-	TRBJ2-1	TGCAGTGCTAGACAGAGGCTAGCGCCAAATGAGCAGTTCTTC	CSARQRLAPNEQFF
14	TRBV6-5	many	TRBD2	TRBJ2-2	TGTGCCAGCGCTTATCAACTAGCGGGCGGGGAGCTGTTTTTT	CASAYQLAGGELFF
16	TRBV19	-	TRBD2	TRBJ2-3	TGTGCCAGTAGTATTGGCGGGAGGAGTTTCGCAGATACGCAGTATTTT	CASSIGGRSFADTQYF
15	TRBV4-1	-	-	TRBJ2-4	TGCGCCAGCAGCCAGTCTCAGGTAGCCAAAAACATTCAGTACTTC	CASSQSQVAKNIQYF
14	TRBV20-1	many	-	TRBJ2-7	TGCAGTGCTAGAAGCTTCCTGAGCTCCTACGAGCAGTACTTC	CSARSFLSSYEQYF
18	TRBV27	few	-	TRBJ1-4	TGTGCCAGCAGTCCATCAAGGGGAGAGGGTGAGGGTGGAGAAAAACTGTTTTTT	CASSPSRGEGEGGEKLFF
16	TRBV4-1	few	-	TRBJ1-6	TGCGCCAGCAGCCAAGATCCGGGAACCTATAATTCACCCCTCCACTTT	CASSQDPGTYNSPLHF
14	TRBV30	few	-	TRBJ1-1	TGTGCCTGGAGTGTACCGGGGACCGTGTTTGAAGCTTTCTTT	CAWSVPGTVFEAFF
14	TRBV6-2/TRBV6-3	-	-	TRBJ1-1	TGTGCCAGCAGCCAAGACAGGCGCTACACTGAAGCTTTCTTT	CASSQDRRYTEAFF
16	TRBV11-2	-	-	TRBJ2-3	TGTGCCAGCAGCTTCTCCGGGGGTATGGGGGAAGATACGCAGTATTTT	CASSFSGGMGEDTQYF
16	TRBV7-9	many	TRBD2	TRBJ2-7	TGTGCCAGCAGCCCCCACACGGGACTAGCGGCCTACGAGCAGTACTTC	CASSPHTGLAAYEQYF
12	TRBV2	few	-	TRBJ1-2	TGTGCCAGCATTTACTTCAGCTATGGCTACACCTTC	CASIYFSYGYTF
15	TRBV4-1	-	-	TRBJ1-4	TGCGCCAGCAGCCGTTTGGTTGCAACTAATAAAAAACTGTTTTTT	CASSRLVATNKKLFF
14	TRBV3-1	-	-	TRBJ1-1	TGTGCCAGCAGCCAAGATCGACGGACCATGGAAGCTTTCTTT	CASSQDRRTMEAFF
13	TRBV12-3/TRBV12-4	many	-	TRBJ2-5	TGTGCCAGCAGTTACGGGGGCATGGAGACCCAGTACTTC	CASSYGGMETQYF
17	TRBV4-3	-	TRBD1	TRBJ2-3	TGCGCCAGCAGCCAAGATCGACAGGGGGCTGACACAGATACGCAGTATTTT	CASSQDRQGADTDTQYF